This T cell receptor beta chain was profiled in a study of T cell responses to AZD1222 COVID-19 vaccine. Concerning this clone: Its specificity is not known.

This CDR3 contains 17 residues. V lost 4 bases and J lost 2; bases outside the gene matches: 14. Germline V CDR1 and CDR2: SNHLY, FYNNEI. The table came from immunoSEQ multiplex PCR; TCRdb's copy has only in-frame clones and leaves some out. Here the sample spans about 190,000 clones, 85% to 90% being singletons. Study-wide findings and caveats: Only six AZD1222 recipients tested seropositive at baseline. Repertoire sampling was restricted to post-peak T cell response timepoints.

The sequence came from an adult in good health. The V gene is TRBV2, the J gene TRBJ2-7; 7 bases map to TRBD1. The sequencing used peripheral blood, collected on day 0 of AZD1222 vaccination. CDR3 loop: CASSVDRNTSNPYEQYV. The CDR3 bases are TGTGCCAGCAGTGTGGACAGGAACACCTCTAACCCCTACGAGCAGTACGTC.